The source of this TCR beta chain is a study of T-cell reconstitution after alpha-beta-depleted transplantation in children. A TCRbeta library incorporating unique molecular identifiers was prepared. TCRdb reprocessed the PCR reads via MiXCR and lists one record per CDR3 protein. The sample lists around 960,000 distinct CDR3 sequences, 25% to 30% occurring once. The V gene's germline CDR1 is SGHRS and CDR2 YFSETQ. Losses at the gene ends were 0 bases for V and 4 bases for J; bases not matched to a gene: 5. The CDR3 has 15 amino acids. Whole-study results and caveats: At the one-year point after transplant, T-cell counts and TCRbeta diversity were found to come mostly from T cells that had been newly produced. It was surviving recipient T cells and thymic progenitors that gave some patients high TCRbeta diversity at day 60. Alpha-beta T cells present about two months after transplant were reported to originate from several hundred expanded graft clones.

The sample holds a few counts of this clonotype. What it recognizes is unknown. Source: PBMCs, mostly from graft donor cells, taken 360 days after TCRalphabeta/CD19-depleted stem cell transplant. The chain couples TRBV5-1 to TRBJ2-5; TRBD1 matches at 8 bases. This TCR was sampled from a boy under two years old who had a stem cell transplant for SCID, so the T cells may come from the graft donor. For the CDR3, the DNA is TGCGCCAGCAGCTTGGGTCCGGGACAGGTAGAGACCCAGTACTTC. This gives the protein CASSLGPGQVETQYF.